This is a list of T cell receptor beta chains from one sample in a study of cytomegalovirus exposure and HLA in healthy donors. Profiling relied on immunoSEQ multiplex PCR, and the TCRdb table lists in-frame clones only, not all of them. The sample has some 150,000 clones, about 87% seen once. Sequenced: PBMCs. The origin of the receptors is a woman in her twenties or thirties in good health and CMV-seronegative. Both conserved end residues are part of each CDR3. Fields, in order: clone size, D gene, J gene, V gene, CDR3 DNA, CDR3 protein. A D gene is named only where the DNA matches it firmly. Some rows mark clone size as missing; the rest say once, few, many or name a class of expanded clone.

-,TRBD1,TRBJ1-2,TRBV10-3,TGTGCCATACAGGGGGGCGAGGGAAACTATGGCTACACCTTC,CAIQGGEGNYGYTF
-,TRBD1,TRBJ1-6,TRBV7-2,TGTGCCAGCAGCCATGGACAGGGACGGAGTTCACCCCTCCACTTT,CASSHGQGRSSPLHF
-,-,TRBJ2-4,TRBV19,TGTGCCAGTAGTATAAGCCCGGGACATAGGAACATTCAGTACTTC,CASSISPGHRNIQYF
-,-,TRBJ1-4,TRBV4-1,TGCGCCAGCAGCCAAAGGGGGACTAATGAAAAACTGTTTTTT,CASSQRGTNEKLFF
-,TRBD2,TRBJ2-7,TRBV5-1,TGCGCCAGCAGACCTCGACTAGCGGTCGACGAGCAGTACTTC,CASRPRLAVDEQYF
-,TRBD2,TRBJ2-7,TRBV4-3,TGCGCCAGCAGCCCCGGGACTACTTACGAGCAGTACTTC,CASSPGTTYEQYF
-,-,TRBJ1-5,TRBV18,TGTGCCAGCTCGCTGGAAGGGGGAAATCAGCCCCAGCATTTT,CASSLEGGNQPQHF
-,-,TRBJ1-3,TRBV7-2,TGTGCCAGCAGCTTAAACGGGGGTGGTGGAAACACCATATATTTT,CASSLNGGGGNTIYF
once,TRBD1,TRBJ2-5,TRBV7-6,TGTGCCAGCAGTCCCGACAGGGCGAAGACCCAGTACTTC,CASSPDRAKTQYF
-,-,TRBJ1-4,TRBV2,TGTGCCAGCAGTCGTCCGGGGGTGGGAGAAAAACTGTTTTTT,CASSRPGVGEKLFF
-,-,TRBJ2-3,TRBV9,TGTGCCAGCAGCGAGGGGGGGGCTCTAGATACGCAGTATTTT,CASSEGGALDTQYF
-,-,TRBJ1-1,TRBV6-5,TGTGCCAGCAGTTACGCAGGATCTACTGAAGCTTTCTTT,CASSYAGSTEAFF
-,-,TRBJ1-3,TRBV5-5,TGTGCCAGCAGCCTGGGGACCGTTCCGGCGGGGTATGGAAACACCATATATTTT,CASSLGTVPAGYGNTIYF
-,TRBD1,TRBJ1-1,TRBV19,TGTGCCAGTAGTATCAGAGTCTCGGACAGGGAAGCTTTCTTT,CASSIRVSDREAFF
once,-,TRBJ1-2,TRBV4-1,TGCGCCAGCAGCCCTCAACCGCAGGGTATAGACTATGGCTACACCTTC,CASSPQPQGIDYGYTF
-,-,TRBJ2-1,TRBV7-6,TGTGCCAGCAGCTTACTAGATTATGAGCAGTTCTTC,CASSLLDYEQFF
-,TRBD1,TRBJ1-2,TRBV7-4,TGTGCCAGGACAGGGGGTAACTATGGCTACACCTTC,CARTGGNYGYTF
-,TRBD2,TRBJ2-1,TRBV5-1,TGCGCCAGCAGCTCCAGCGGGGGATACAATGAGCAGTTCTTC,CASSSSGGYNEQFF
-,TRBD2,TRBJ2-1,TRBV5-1,TGCGCCAGCAGCTTGGTTATACTAGCGGGGGGCCGGAATGAGCAGTTCTTC,CASSLVILAGGRNEQFF
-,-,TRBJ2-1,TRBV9,TGTGCCAGCAGCGGCCGGGAAAACCCATACTACAATGAGCAGTTCTTC,CASSGRENPYYNEQFF
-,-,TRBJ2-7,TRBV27,TGTGCCAGCAGTTTGACAGTCCGCTACGAGCAGTACTTC,CASSLTVRYEQYF
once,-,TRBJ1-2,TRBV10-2,TGCGCCAGCGCCGACAGTGTCTATGGCTACACCTTC,CASADSVYGYTF
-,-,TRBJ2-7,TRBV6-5,TGTGCCAGCAGTTCCGTACGTATGCAGTCCTACGAGCAGTACTTC,CASSSVRMQSYEQYF
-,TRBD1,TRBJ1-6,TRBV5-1,TGCGCCAGCAGCTTGGAGGGACAGGGTTCACCCCTCCACTTT,CASSLEGQGSPLHF
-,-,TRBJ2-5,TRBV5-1,TGCGCCAGCAGCTTAAGGGACTCGCGGCAAGAGACCCAGTACTTC,CASSLRDSRQETQYF
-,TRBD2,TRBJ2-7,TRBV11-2,TGTGCCAGCAGCTTAGATTTACTAGCGGGAGCCGTTTCCTACGAGCAGTACTTC,CASSLDLLAGAVSYEQYF